Listed below are T cell receptor beta chains from one sample, sequenced in a study of T cells after yellow fever vaccination. TCRdb re-derived calls from the 5' RACE reads in MiXCR, one entry per CDR3 protein. The sample has some 100,000 distinct CDR3 sequences; approximately 7.1% are singletons. The source was CD4+ T cells sorted from PBMCs, collected roughly 45 days after the first yellow fever vaccination. Receptors were obtained from a young man who received the YFV17D yellow fever vaccine. Each CDR3 is given with its conserved first and last residue. Fields, in order: V gene, clone size, D gene, J gene, CDR3 DNA, CDR3 protein. D genes are given only for firm matches. Size is stated for part of the rows, as once, few or many counts, or as a class when the clone is expanded.

TRBV7-7	many	-	TRBJ2-5	TGTGCCAGCAGCGATAAGACGGGCCGTACGGAGACCCAGTACTTC	CASSDKTGRTETQYF
TRBV5-4	-	-	TRBJ2-7	TGTGCCAGCGGTAGGACAGTGGATGTCTACGAGCAGTACTTC	CASGRTVDVYEQYF
TRBV5-6	many	-	TRBJ1-5	TGTGCCAGCAGCTTGGGGGGTGTCAATCAGCCCCAGCATTTT	CASSLGGVNQPQHF
TRBV2	few	-	TRBJ1-1	TGTGCCAGCAGGGAGTCGACAACTGAAGCTTTCTTT	CASRESTTEAFF
TRBV5-5	many	-	TRBJ2-7	TGTGCCAGCAGCGAGTGGGAGTACGAGCAGTACTTC	CASSEWEYEQYF
TRBV29-1	-	-	TRBJ2-3	TGCAGAGTACAACAAGATCTGGCAGATACGCAGTATTTT	CRVQQDLADTQYF
TRBV7-2	many	TRBD2	TRBJ2-1	TGTGCCAGCAGCGATAGAGCGGGGGCAGATGATGAGCAGTTCTTC	CASSDRAGADDEQFF
TRBV29-1	many	TRBD1	TRBJ2-7	TGCAGCGTGTCGACAGGGTCCTACGAGCAGTACTTC	CSVSTGSYEQYF
TRBV29-1	many	-	TRBJ1-1	TGCAGCGTTAAGATTGACCCCGCCAGGACTGAAGCTTTCTTT	CSVKIDPARTEAFF
TRBV5-1	many	-	TRBJ2-2	TGCGCCAGCAGCTTGGAACAGGGACCGAACACCGGGGAGCTGTTTTTT	CASSLEQGPNTGELFF
TRBV7-2	many	TRBD1	TRBJ2-3	TGTGCCAGCACCCGACAGGGGGTTCCCCCAGATACGCAGTATTTT	CASTRQGVPPDTQYF
TRBV7-2	many	TRBD2	TRBJ2-3	TGTGCCAGCAGCTTCAGACGGGGGGGCCCAGATACGCAGTATTTT	CASSFRRGGPDTQYF
TRBV4-3	many	-	TRBJ2-1	TGCGCCAGCAGCCGGTATAATGAGCAGTTCTTC	CASSRYNEQFF
TRBV6-6	many	-	TRBJ2-3	TGTGCCAGCAGTTTAGTGGTAGATACGCAGTATTTT	CASSLVVDTQYF
TRBV4-2	medium-sized	-	TRBJ2-4	TGTGCCAGCAGCCAAGGGGCGTCCAAAAACATTCAGTACTTC	CASSQGASKNIQYF
TRBV5-1	many	-	TRBJ2-3	TGCGCCAGCAGCTTTCGACTAGGGGGGAGAGATACGCAGTATTTT	CASSFRLGGRDTQYF
TRBV5-1	few	TRBD2	TRBJ2-3	TGCGCCAGCAGTCGGACTAGCGGGGGGATTGCAGATACGCAGTATTTT	CASSRTSGGIADTQYF
TRBV2	few	-	TRBJ2-4	TGTGCCAGCAGTGAAGCGGATCGAGACATTCAGTACTTC	CASSEADRDIQYF
TRBV20-1	many	TRBD2	TRBJ2-5	TGCAGTGCTCGGACTAGCGGGGGGGCTTCGACCCAGTACTTC	CSARTSGGASTQYF
TRBV29-1	many	-	TRBJ2-5	TGCAGCGTGCGGACCCCCCAAGAGACCCAGTACTTC	CSVRTPQETQYF
TRBV7-2	many	-	TRBJ2-1	TGTGCCAGCAGCTTGAACGCCCAGGGTTACAATGAGCAGTTCTTC	CASSLNAQGYNEQFF
TRBV5-1	many	-	TRBJ2-2	TGCGCCAGCAGCCCCGGGCATAACACCGGGGAGCTGTTTTTT	CASSPGHNTGELFF
TRBV5-1	-	-	TRBJ2-3	TGCGCCAGCAGCTTGCTCCAGACTAGCACAGATACGCAGTATTTT	CASSLLQTSTDTQYF
TRBV20-1	-	TRBD1	TRBJ1-1	TGCAGTGCTGGGGGACAGGGGGCAGGCAACACTGAAGCTTTCTTT	CSAGGQGAGNTEAFF
TRBV5-4	-	TRBD1	TRBJ2-1	TGTGCCAGCAACCTTGGGAGGGACAGGGGCAATGAGCAGTTCTTC	CASNLGRDRGNEQFF
TRBV28	-	-	TRBJ2-6	TGTGCCAGTCGGGGGAGTTCCGACTCTGGGGCCAACGTCCTGACTTTC	CASRGSSDSGANVLTF
TRBV9	-	TRBD1	TRBJ1-2	TGTGCCAGCAGCGCGGGCGGCCAAAATCAGGGGGCCTATGGCTACACCTTC	CASSAGGQNQGAYGYTF
TRBV7-3	many	TRBD1	TRBJ2-1	TGTGCCAGCAGCCCTCAGGGGGACAGGGGGCTCGATGAGCAGTTCTTC	CASSPQGDRGLDEQFF
TRBV7-3	many	TRBD2	TRBJ2-1	TGTGCCAGCAGCCCCCACAGCGGGGGGGTCGATGAGCAGTTCTTC	CASSPHSGGVDEQFF
TRBV4-2	few	-	TRBJ2-7	TGTGCCAGCAGCCAAGAAGGGACTGGCTTCTACGAGCAGTACTTC	CASSQEGTGFYEQYF
TRBV9	few	TRBD1	TRBJ2-1	TGTGCCAGCAGCGCCGGGACAGGGGGCCCTAATGAGCAGTTCTTC	CASSAGTGGPNEQFF
TRBV12-3/TRBV12-4	many	TRBD2	TRBJ2-7	TGTGCCAGCAGTTTACCGGGACTAGCGGGGGCCTACGAGCAGTACTTC	CASSLPGLAGAYEQYF
TRBV20-1	few	-	TRBJ2-5	TGCAGTGCTGGGGAGGTAGCCTTGGAGACCCAGTACTTC	CSAGEVALETQYF
TRBV12-3/TRBV12-4	many	-	TRBJ1-1	TGTGCCAGCAATCCCTCGGACAGCCACACTGAAGCTTTCTTT	CASNPSDSHTEAFF
TRBV7-2	many	-	TRBJ1-1	TGTGCCAGCAGCTTAGGGGCGCATGGCACTGAAGCTTTCTTT	CASSLGAHGTEAFF
TRBV12-3/TRBV12-4	many	-	TRBJ2-2	TGTGCCAGCAGCCACCGGGGGCCAAACACCGGGGAGCTGTTTTTT	CASSHRGPNTGELFF
TRBV5-6	few	-	TRBJ1-2	TGTGCCAGCAGCTTGGTTTGGCAGGGTGAAGGCTACACCTTC	CASSLVWQGEGYTF
TRBV6-1	many	-	TRBJ1-5	TGTGCCAGCAGTATGACAGAAAATCAGCCCCAGCATTTT	CASSMTENQPQHF
TRBV15	few	-	TRBJ1-2	TGTGCCACCAGCAGGGCCGGGACTTACTATGGCTACACCTTC	CATSRAGTYYGYTF
TRBV5-1	many	TRBD2	TRBJ2-3	TGCGCCAGCAGCCCGACTAGCGGGGTCATAGATACGCAGTATTTT	CASSPTSGVIDTQYF
TRBV4-3	many	-	TRBJ1-1	TGCGCCAGCAGCCAAGAGGCAGGGACTGGGACTGAAGCTTTCTTT	CASSQEAGTGTEAFF
TRBV29-1	many	-	TRBJ2-3	TGCAGCGTTGTGCTAGTAGCAGATACGCAGTATTTT	CSVVLVADTQYF
TRBV9	many	TRBD1	TRBJ2-5	TGTGCCAGCAGCGTAGCTTCCCAGGGGGCGGGGGAGACCCAGTACTTC	CASSVASQGAGETQYF
TRBV5-1	many	-	TRBJ1-1	TGCGCCAGCAGCATCTTATCCAGGGGAGACACTGAAGCTTTCTTT	CASSILSRGDTEAFF
TRBV5-1	-	TRBD2	TRBJ2-7	TGCGCCAGCAGCCGCTCCGGGACTACCTACGAGCAGTACTTC	CASSRSGTTYEQYF
TRBV7-2	-	-	TRBJ2-3	TGTGCCAGCAGGCGGGGGCTTCGGGATACGCAGTATTTT	CASRRGLRDTQYF
TRBV20-1	-	-	TRBJ1-2	TGCAGTGCTAGAGTCCCACCGGACTCCGGCTATGGCTACACCTTC	CSARVPPDSGYGYTF
TRBV12-3/TRBV12-4	many	-	TRBJ2-2	TGTGCCAGCAGCAGGGCCGGGGAGCTGTTTTTT	CASSRAGELFF
TRBV9	many	-	TRBJ2-3	TGTGCCAGCAGCGTGAGCCCAGACACAGATACGCAGTATTTT	CASSVSPDTDTQYF